The 15 T cell receptor beta chains below come from one sample, sequenced in a study of cytomegalovirus exposure and HLA in healthy donors. Vbeta (60) and Jbeta (13) primers were used in the PCR. The table came from immunoSEQ multiplex PCR; TCRdb's copy has only in-frame clones and leaves some out. The sample lists tens of thousands of clones; approximately 81% were seen once. Source material: PBMCs. The source of these receptors is a girl aged 2-10 years in good health and CMV-seropositive.

The chain carries TRBV5-6 and TRBJ1-2; D remains ambiguous. In germline, CDR1 is SGHDT, CDR2 YYEEEE. Deletions cut 0 bases from V and 1 base from J, with 10 bases between. This CDR3 contains 15 residues. The CDR3 nucleotides are TGTGCCAGCAGCTTGGAAGCGAGTTTTAACTATGGCTACACCTTC. Encoded protein: CASSLEASFNYGYTF.

This clone was counted only a few times. The genes are TRBV6-1 and TRBJ2-3, with 7 bases that match TRBD2. This CDR3 region has 15 residues. Germline V CDR1 and CDR2: MNHNS, SASEGT. Trimming took 1 base from V and 3 from J; bases not matched to a gene: 4. The CDR3 protein is CASSEDGGGTDTQYF. The CDR3 DNA reads TGTGCCAGCAGTGAAGACGGCGGGGGTACAGATACGCAGTATTTT.

This clone was recorded only once. The chain has TRBV4-1 and TRBJ2-7; the match to TRBD2 covers 9 bases. CDR3 length: 16 amino acids. Per the germline V gene, CDR1 is MGHRA and CDR2 is YSYEKL. Unmatched junction bases numbered 6, after V lost 1 base and J lost 2 bases. The CDR3 DNA follows: TGCGCCAGCAGCCAAGGTGGACTAGCGAACACCTACGAGCAGTACTTC. It encodes CASSQGGLANTYEQYF.

The chain recombines TRBV9 with TRBJ2-7; D is undetermined. The CDR3 covers 13 residues. V dropped 4 bases and J dropped 3 bases, with 11 bases sitting between them. Germline CDR1 and CDR2: SGDLS and YYNGEE. The CDR3 DNA reads TGTGCCAGCAGCTCCCCCTCCTACTACGAGCAGTACTTC. This sequence encodes CASSSPSYYEQYF. Combining the CDR3 with reference TRBV9 and TRBJ2-7 gives the whole variable domain DSGVTQTPKHLITATGQRVTLRCSPRSGDLSVYWYQQSLDQGLQFLIQYYNGEERAKGNILERFSAQQFPDLHSELNLSSLELGDSALYFCASSSPSYYEQYFGPGTRLTVT.

CDR3 sequence reads: CASSLRPLAGSAEAFF. CDR3 in DNA: TGTGCCAGCAGTTTACGCCCGCTCGCGGGTAGCGCTGAAGCTTTCTTT. The V gene is TRBV28, the J gene TRBJ1-1, with D unresolved. Germline values: CDR1 MDHEN, CDR2 SYDVKM. The V gene lost 2 bases and the J gene lost 6 bases, with 19 bases spanning the gap. The CDR3 contains 16 residues.

Written as DNA, the CDR3 is TGTGCCACCAGCAGAGGACAGGGTTCCGAGCAGTACTTC. As protein: CATSRGQGSEQYF. The chain has TRBV15 and TRBJ2-7, with TRBD1 matching over 7 bases. J gave up 6 bases and V 1 base, and 3 bases lay outside the gene matches. CDR1 and CDR2 (germline): LNHNV, YYDKDF (reference sequence). CDR3 length equals 13 residues. The full variable domain, in which reference TRBV15 and TRBJ2-7 provide the parts outside the CDR3, is DAMVIQNPRYQVTQFGKPVTLSCSQTLNHNVMYWYQQKSSQAPKLLFHYYDKDFNNEADTPDNFQSRRPNTSFCFLDIRSPGLGDTAMYLCATSRGQGSEQYFGPGTRLTVT.

Points on this clone: At one boundary the junction diverges from the germline segment, which might be a read error. Other DNA sequences in this sample translate to the same CDR3. This chain joins TRBV5-6 and TRBJ1-4, with 8 bases identical to TRBD1. The germline V gene has CDR1 SGHDT and CDR2 YYEEEE. The CDR3 extends over 16 amino acids. The CDR3 nucleotides are TGCGCCAGCAGCTTGGGCAGGGGGCGATTTAATGAAAAACTGTTTTTT. Protein product: CASSLGRGRFNEKLFF.

The chain couples TRBV27 to TRBJ1-3; possible D gene TRBD1, 5 bases. Germline CDR1 MNHEY, CDR2 SMNVEV (reference sequence). V shed 8 bases and J shed 4 bases, with 15 bases lying between them. CDR3 size: 14 residues. The CDR3 coding sequence is TGTGCCAGCTCCTCGGGGGGTTACGGAAACACCATATATTTT. Encoded protein: CASSSGGYGNTIYF.

Written as DNA, the CDR3 is TGCGCCAGCAGCCAAGAGCCGACAGGCGACTATGGCTACACCTTC. Protein: CASSQEPTGDYGYTF. The chain is built from TRBV4-1 and TRBJ1-2; maybe TRBD1 (6 bases). Deletions cut 0 bases from V and 3 bases from J, with 11 bases between. Germline CDR1 reads MGHRA; CDR2 reads YSYEKL. There are 15 residues in the CDR3.

The chain has TRBV6-6 and TRBJ2-1; TRBD1 matches 7 bases. After removal of 6 bases from V and 3 bases from J, the junction contained 8 bases not matched to a gene. This CDR3 is built from 15 residues. From germline, CDR1 is MNHNY and CDR2 SVGAGI (reference sequence). The CDR3 nucleotides read TGTGCCAGCAGACTTCAGGGGGAAAACTACAATGAGCAGTTCTTC. It is translated as CASRLQGENYNEQFF.

J is TRBJ1-2 and V is TRBV28; D gene unclear. The CDR3 is 13 residues long. V was clipped by 3 bases and J by 4 bases, with 9 bases between them. CDR1 is MDHEN and CDR2 is SYDVKM in the germline V gene. The CDR3 coding sequence is TGTGCCAGCAGTTTGGCGGAGATCTATGGCTACACCTTC. It is translated as CASSLAEIYGYTF.

The chain recombines TRBV6-5 with TRBJ1-2; 7 bases align to TRBD1. The CDR3 runs 14 residues. The trim removed 8 bases at V and 4 bases at J, leaving 10 bases unmatched. CDR1 is MNHEY, CDR2 SVGAGI, per germline. CDR3: CASLSSGTVYGYTF. CDR3 sequence (DNA): TGTGCCAGCCTCTCCTCCGGGACAGTCTATGGCTACACCTTC.

CDR3 bases: TGTGCCTGGAGTCTAGGACTAGCGGGAGGGGATGAGCAGTTCTTC. It translates to CAWSLGLAGGDEQFF. The gene calls are TRBV30 and TRBJ2-1; 15 positions match TRBD2. Germline loops: CDR1 GTSNPN, CDR2 SVGIG (reference sequence). Trimming at V came to 2 bases and at J to 8 bases, leaving 4 bases not matched to a gene. This CDR3 is 15 amino acids long.

V gene TRBV29-1 combines with J gene TRBJ2-1, with 8 bases lining up with TRBD1. V was clipped by 7 bases and J by 5 bases; unmatched bases: 7. CDR3 length: 13 residues. Germline V gives CDR1 SQVTM, CDR2 ANQGSEA. In DNA form, the CDR3 reads TGCAGCGGGCGAGGACAGGGAGACAATGAGCAGTTCTTC. The encoded protein is CSGRGQGDNEQFF.

The chain uses TRBV30 and TRBJ1-5, with TRBD1 matching over 7 bases. The CDR3 is 15 amino acids. The V and J ends lost 2 bases and 6 bases, in that order; junction bases with no gene match: 10. Germline CDR1 is GTSNPN and CDR2 is SVGIG (reference sequence). This chain's CDR3 is CAWSLKATGLQPQHF. In DNA, the CDR3 is TGTGCCTGGAGTCTAAAGGCGACAGGGCTTCAGCCCCAGCATTTT.